The T cell receptor (beta chain) under discussion was sequenced for a study of cytomegalovirus exposure and HLA in healthy donors. The wider study: The 120 or so validation repertoires, a later analysis reported, used the same platform as the approximately 650 first-cohort repertoires. Broader study findings: TCR beta chains numbering 164 were designated cytomegalovirus-associated.

TCRdb's table, derived via immunoSEQ multiplex PCR, lists solely in-frame clones and lacks some. The sample has 100,000 to 120,000 clones; around 90% are singletons. With respect to this clone: The antigen remains undetermined.

The CDR3 has 12 residues. Germline V CDR1 and CDR2: SGHTA, FQGNSA. V lost 5 bases to trimming and J lost 7 bases, with 11 bases between them. Sequencing was carried out using PBMCs. The source of this sequence is a woman aged 18-30 years in good health and CMV-seronegative. The rearrangement joins TRBV7-2 to TRBJ1-2; D may be TRBD1 (6 bases). In DNA, the CDR3 is TGTGCCAGCAGCGCTGACAGGATTGGCTACACCTTC. Encoded protein: CASSADRIGYTF.